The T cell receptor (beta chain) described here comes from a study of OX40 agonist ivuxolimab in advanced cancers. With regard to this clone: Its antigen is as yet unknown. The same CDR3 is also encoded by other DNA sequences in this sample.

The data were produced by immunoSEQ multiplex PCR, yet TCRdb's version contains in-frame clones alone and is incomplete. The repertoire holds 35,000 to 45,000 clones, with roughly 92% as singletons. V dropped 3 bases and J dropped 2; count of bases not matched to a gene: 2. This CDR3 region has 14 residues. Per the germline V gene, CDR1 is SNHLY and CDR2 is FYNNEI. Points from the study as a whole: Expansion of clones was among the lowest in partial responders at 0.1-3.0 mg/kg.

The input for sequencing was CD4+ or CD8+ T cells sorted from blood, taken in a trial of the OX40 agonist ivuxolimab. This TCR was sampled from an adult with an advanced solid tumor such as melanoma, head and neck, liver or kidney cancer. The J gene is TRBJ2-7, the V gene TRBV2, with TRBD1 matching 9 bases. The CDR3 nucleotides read TGTGCCAGCAGTGAGGGGACAGGGCCCTACGAGCAGTACTTC. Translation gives CASSEGTGPYEQYF.